Listed here are 12 T cell receptor beta chains from one sample, sequenced in a study of blood T cells in healthy people across ages (dated by TCRdb to 2014 to 2015). Libraries were made using 5' RACE. The sequencer was an Illumina HiSeq 2500. A second PCR of about 6 to 12 cycles was performed with a sample-barcoded 5' primer and a J-beta primer mix. TCRdb redid the processing of the public reads, applying fastp at Q25 and MiXCR, and retained in-frame beta chains. Rows merge per CDR3 protein into single entries with the most common DNA and genes. The sample has fewer than 1,000,000 distinct CDR3 sequences on record, about 47% of them singletons. The ten largest clones take up around a sixth of the sample. Source material: blood. Source of these receptors: a man of 80 years or more in good health.

The CDR3 spells CAISVGDTDTQYF. CDR3 bases: TGTGCCATCAGTGTCGGGGACACAGATACGCAGTATTTT. J is TRBJ2-3 and V is TRBV10-3; D is possibly TRBD2 (5 bases). V lost 4 bases and J 2 bases, leaving 7 bases between the germline ends. Looked up from germline, CDR1 is ENHRY and CDR2 is SYGVKD. This CDR3 is 13 amino acids long.

In the case of this clonotype: A much larger clone is a single base away; this may be a read error. This chain joins TRBV29-1 and TRBJ1-5, with 7 bases matching TRBD1. This CDR3 is 13 amino acids long. J was trimmed by 5 bases and V by 3 bases; bases with no gene match: 4. Germline CDR1 and CDR2: SQVTM and ANQGSEA. CDR3 sequence (DNA): TGCAGCGTTGAGGCCGGACAGGATCAGCCCCAGCATTTT. It yields the protein CSVEAGQDQPQHF.

Many counts were recorded for this clonotype. The rearrangement uses TRBV27 and TRBJ2-1; tentative D call: TRBD2 (5 bases). CDR3 length: 12 amino acids. From germline, CDR1 is MNHEY and CDR2 SMNVEV (reference sequence). Trimming took off 5 bases at V and 8 bases at J, with 10 bases between the two ends. The CDR3 region is CASSPGRHEQFF. The CDR3 nucleotides are TGTGCCAGCAGTCCGGGAAGACATGAGCAGTTCTTC.

This clonotype was detected many times. The chain couples TRBV29-1 to TRBJ2-1, with TRBD1 as a possible D gene (5 bases). Germline CDR1 is SQVTM and CDR2 is ANQGSEA. CDR3 length equals 14 residues. The ends were cut back, 5 bases at V and 3 bases at J, with 14 bases in the middle. CDR3 nucleotide sequence: TGCAGCGTTACTCCCGCGACAGTCTACAATGAGCAGTTCTTC. Its translation: CSVTPATVYNEQFF.

This clonotype was detected many times. The chain couples TRBV6-1 to TRBJ1-1, with D possibly TRBD1 on 5 matching bases. V dropped 1 base and J dropped 5 bases, with 11 bases sitting between them. In germline, CDR1 is MNHNS, CDR2 SASEGT. The CDR3 is 14 residues long. DNA for the CDR3: TGTGCCAGCAGTGAAGTAAGAGGGGAGACTGAAGCTTTCTTT. It translates to CASSEVRGETEAFF.

J is TRBJ2-1 and V is TRBV12-3 or TRBV12-4; possibly TRBD1 or TRBD2 for D (6 bases each). V was shortened by 3 bases and J by 8 bases, with 14 bases between the two germline ends. This CDR3 has 14 residues. The CDR3 DNA reads TGTGCCAGCAGTTTGGCCTACGGGGGCGATGAGCAGTTCTTC. Encoded protein: CASSLAYGGDEQFF.

This clonotype was observed at least ten times. This chain connects TRBV5-1 to TRBJ2-3, with 7 positions matching TRBD2. Germline trimming cut 4 bases from V and 3 bases from J; bases unmatched to any gene: 11. In germline, CDR1 is SGHRS, CDR2 YFSETQ. The CDR3 is 16 residues long. This chain's CDR3 is CASSTQGAGVTDTQYF. CDR3 bases: TGCGCCAGCAGCACCCAAGGGGCGGGAGTTACAGATACGCAGTATTTT. The entire variable domain, with the rest obtained from reference TRBV5-1 and TRBJ2-3, is as follows: KAGVTQTPRYLIKTRGQQVTLSCSPISGHRSVSWYQQTPGQGLQFLFEYFSETQRNKGNFPGRFSGRQFSNSRSEMNVSTLELGDSALYLCASSTQGAGVTDTQYFGPGTRLTVL.

This clonotype was observed a few times. The chain carries TRBV18 and TRBJ2-7; D possibly matches TRBD1 or TRBD2 (6 bases each). CDR1 is KGHSH, CDR2 LQKENI, per germline. The CDR3 sequence is 15 residues long. Trimming left V 2 bases short and J 3 bases short, with 14 bases between. DNA for the CDR3: TGTGCCAGCTCACCAAAGGGAAGGGGGGACTACGAGCAGTACTTC. Translation: CASSPKGRGDYEQYF.

The chain has TRBV5-6 and TRBJ2-7; maybe TRBD1 (6 bases). The V gene's germline CDR1 is SGHDT and CDR2 YYEEEE. The CDR3 covers 14 residues. With 4 bases removed from V and 3 bases from J, the gap between germline ends came to 14 bases. CDR3 nucleotide sequence: TGTGCCAGCAGCGCCCTTACAGGGAACTACGAGCAGTACTTC. Its protein is CASSALTGNYEQYF.

V is TRBV3-1 and J is TRBJ2-5; 7 bases line up with TRBD1. Looked up from germline, CDR1 is LGHDT and CDR2 is YNNKEL (reference sequence). The CDR3 is 15 amino acids. The V segment lost 5 bases and the J segment 2 bases; nucleotides outside the gene matches: 8. The CDR3 loop is CASSNLRTGQETQYF. DNA for the CDR3: TGTGCCAGCAGCAACTTGAGGACAGGTCAAGAGACCCAGTACTTC.

The rearrangement links TRBV5-5 to TRBJ2-1; D gene unclear. V was trimmed by 1 base and J by 15 bases, leaving 11 bases between them. The CDR3 runs 11 residues. CDR1 is SGHKS, CDR2 YYEKEE, per germline (reference sequence). This chain's CDR3 is CASSLHGPRFF. Here the CDR3 DNA reads TGTGCCAGCAGCTTGCACGGTCCTCGGTTCTTC.

The rearrangement joins TRBV12-3 or TRBV12-4 to TRBJ1-6; D is unresolved. The CDR3 has 14 residues. V was shortened by 2 bases and J by 8 bases, with 10 bases between the two germline ends. The CDR3 sequence: CASSLLDPYSPLHF. The CDR3 DNA follows: TGTGCCAGCAGTTTACTCGATCCCTATTCACCCCTCCACTTT.